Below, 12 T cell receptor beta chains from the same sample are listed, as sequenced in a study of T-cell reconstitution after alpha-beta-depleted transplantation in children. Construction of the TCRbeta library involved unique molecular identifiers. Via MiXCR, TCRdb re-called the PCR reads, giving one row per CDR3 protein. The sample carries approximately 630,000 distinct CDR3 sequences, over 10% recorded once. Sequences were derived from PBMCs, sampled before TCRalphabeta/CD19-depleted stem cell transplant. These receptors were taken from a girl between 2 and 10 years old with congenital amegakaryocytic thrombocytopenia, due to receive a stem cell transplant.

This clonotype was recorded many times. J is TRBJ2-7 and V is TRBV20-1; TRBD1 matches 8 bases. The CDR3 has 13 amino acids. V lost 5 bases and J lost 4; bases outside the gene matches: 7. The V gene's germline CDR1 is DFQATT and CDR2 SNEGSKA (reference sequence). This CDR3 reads CSAPAGGRYEQYF. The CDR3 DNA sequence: TGCAGTGCTCCGGCAGGGGGCCGGTACGAGCAGTACTTC.

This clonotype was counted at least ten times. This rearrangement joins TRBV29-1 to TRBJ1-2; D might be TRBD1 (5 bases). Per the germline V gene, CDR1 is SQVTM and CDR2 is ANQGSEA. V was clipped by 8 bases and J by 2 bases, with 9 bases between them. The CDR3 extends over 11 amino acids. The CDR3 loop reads CSLGGNYGYTF. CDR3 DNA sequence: TGCAGCCTTGGGGGGAACTATGGCTACACCTTC.

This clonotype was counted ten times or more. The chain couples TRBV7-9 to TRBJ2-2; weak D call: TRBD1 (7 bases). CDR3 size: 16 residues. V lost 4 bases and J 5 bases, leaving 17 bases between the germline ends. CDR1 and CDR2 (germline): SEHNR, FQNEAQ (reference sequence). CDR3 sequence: CASSSTGEVLTGELFF. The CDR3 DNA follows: TGTGCCAGCAGCTCCACAGGGGAGGTTTTGACCGGGGAGCTGTTTTTT.

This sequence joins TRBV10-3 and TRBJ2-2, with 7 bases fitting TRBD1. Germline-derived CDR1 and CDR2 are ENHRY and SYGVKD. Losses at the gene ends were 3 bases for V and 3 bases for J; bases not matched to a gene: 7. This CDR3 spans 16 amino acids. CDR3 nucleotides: TGTGCCATCAGTGACGTCCCGGGACAGTACACCGGGGAGCTGTTTTTT. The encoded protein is CAISDVPGQYTGELFF.

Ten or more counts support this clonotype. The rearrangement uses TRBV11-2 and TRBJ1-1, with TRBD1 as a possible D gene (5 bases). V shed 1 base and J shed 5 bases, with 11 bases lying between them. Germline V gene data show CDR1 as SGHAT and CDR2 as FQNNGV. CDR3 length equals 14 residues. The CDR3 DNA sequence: TGTGCCAGCAGCTTAGCGCAGGGAGGGACTGAAGCTTTCTTT. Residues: CASSLAQGGTEAFF.

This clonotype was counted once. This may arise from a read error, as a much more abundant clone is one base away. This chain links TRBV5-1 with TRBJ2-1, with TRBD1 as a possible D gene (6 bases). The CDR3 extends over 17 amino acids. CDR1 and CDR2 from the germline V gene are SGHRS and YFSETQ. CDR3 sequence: CACSLGTSPSSYNEQFF. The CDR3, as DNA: TGCGCCTGCAGCTTGGGGACAAGCCCGAGCTCCTACAATGAGCAGTTCTTC.

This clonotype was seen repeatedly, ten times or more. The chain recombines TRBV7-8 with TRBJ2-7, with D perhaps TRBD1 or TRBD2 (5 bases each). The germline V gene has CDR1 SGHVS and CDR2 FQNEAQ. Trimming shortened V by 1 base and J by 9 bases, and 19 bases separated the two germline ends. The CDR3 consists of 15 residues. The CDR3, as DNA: TGTGCCAGCAGCTTAGGGGGTGGGGGACCCTTAGTGCAGTACTTC. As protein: CASSLGGGGPLVQYF.

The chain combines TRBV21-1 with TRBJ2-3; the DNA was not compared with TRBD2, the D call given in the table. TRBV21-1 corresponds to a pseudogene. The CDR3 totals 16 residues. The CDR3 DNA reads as TGTGCCAGCAGCAAAGGAGCGGGAGTTGTGGCGGATACGCAGTATTTT. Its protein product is CASSKGAGVVADTQYF.

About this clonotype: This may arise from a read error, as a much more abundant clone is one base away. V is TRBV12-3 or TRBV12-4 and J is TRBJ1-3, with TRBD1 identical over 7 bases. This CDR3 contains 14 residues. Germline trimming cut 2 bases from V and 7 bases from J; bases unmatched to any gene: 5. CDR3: CASSLRRGVNTIYF. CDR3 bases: TGTGCCAGCAGTTTACGCAGGGGGGTGAACACCATATATTTT.

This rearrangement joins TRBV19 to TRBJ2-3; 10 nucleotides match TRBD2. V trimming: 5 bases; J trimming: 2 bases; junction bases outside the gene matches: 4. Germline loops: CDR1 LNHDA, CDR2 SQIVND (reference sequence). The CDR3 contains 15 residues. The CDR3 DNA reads TGTGCCAGTAGTGCCCTAGCGGGGGCCACAGATACGCAGTATTTT. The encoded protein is CASSALAGATDTQYF.

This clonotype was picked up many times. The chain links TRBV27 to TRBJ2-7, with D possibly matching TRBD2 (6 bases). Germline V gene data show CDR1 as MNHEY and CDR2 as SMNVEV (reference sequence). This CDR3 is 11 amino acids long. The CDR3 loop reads CACGGTYEQYF. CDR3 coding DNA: TGTGCTTGTGGGGGGACCTACGAGCAGTACTTC.

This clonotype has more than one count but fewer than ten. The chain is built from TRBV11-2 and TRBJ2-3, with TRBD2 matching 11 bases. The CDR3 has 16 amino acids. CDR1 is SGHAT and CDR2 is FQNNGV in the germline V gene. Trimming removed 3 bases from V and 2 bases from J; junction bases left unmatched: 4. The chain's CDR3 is CASSFLAGGNTDTQYF. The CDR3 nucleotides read TGTGCCAGCAGCTTCCTAGCGGGAGGAAACACAGATACGCAGTATTTT.